This T cell receptor beta chain was identified during a study of identifying expanded T cells in peripheral blood. Regarding the study as a whole: Differentially abundant clones: roughly 1.2 between replicates, 16.4 at 2 to 3 weeks, roughly 18 at four. Approximately 2-week clone count variance significantly increased as total template count grew.

V was trimmed by 5 bases and J by 5 bases, leaving 9 bases between them. Germline CDR1 MDHEN, CDR2 SYDVKM. The CDR3 contains 12 residues. During the collection period, no donor immune events like infections were recorded. The table came from immunoSEQ multiplex PCR; TCRdb's copy has only in-frame clones and leaves some out. The sample shows just over 90,000 clones, about nine tenths of them seen only once. As to this clone: Its antigen is undetermined.

The chain employs TRBV28 and TRBJ2-5, with D possibly matching TRBD2 (6 bases). The receptor's source is a person between 18 and 75 years old in good health. Sequencing was performed on blood. CDR3 coding DNA: TGTGCCAGCAGTGGGGGGTGGGAGACCCAGTACTTC. Translation gives CASSGGWETQYF. Full variable domain (outside the CDR3, taken from reference TRBV28 and TRBJ2-5): DVKVTQSSRYLVKRTGEKVFLECVQDMDHENMFWYRQDPGLGLRLIYFSYDVKMKEKGDIPEGYSVSREKKERFSLILESASTNQTSMYLCASSGGWETQYFGPGTRLLVL.